The 21 T cell receptor beta chains below come from one sample, sequenced in a study of blood T cell repertoires in COVID-19. Method: immunoSEQ multiplex PCR; TCRdb's copy keeps in-frame clones and lacks some. The table shows 75,000 to 90,000 clones, with 90% occurring only once. The sequenced sample was peripheral blood. These TCRs come from a woman aged 50 to 65 in a cohort sampled during active COVID-19.

The chain has TRBV7-3 and TRBJ2-3; unclear D gene. V lost 4 bases and J lost 0, with 8 bases in between. The CDR3 runs 14 residues. In germline, CDR1 is SGHTA, CDR2 FQGTGA. This CDR3 is CASSSYGSTDTQYF. The CDR3 coding sequence is TGTGCCAGCAGCTCCTACGGTAGCACAGATACGCAGTATTTT.

A single count supports this clone. The gene calls are TRBV6-1 and TRBJ1-5, with TRBD1 as a possible D gene (5 bases). This CDR3 is 15 amino acids long. Trimming left V 2 bases short and J 4 bases short, with 12 bases between. Germline assignment: CDR1 MNHNS and CDR2 SASEGT. For the CDR3, the DNA is TGTGCCAGCAGTGAATGGAGGGGAAGGAATCAGCCCCAGCATTTT. It translates to CASSEWRGRNQPQHF.

This clone was seen once. The chain couples TRBV12-3 or TRBV12-4 to TRBJ2-5; TRBD2 matches 7 bases. The CDR3 is made up of 13 amino acids. The J segment lost 0 bases and the V segment lost 10 bases, leaving 5 bases of the junction unmatched. The CDR3 DNA sequence: TGTGCCACCGAGGGGACTAACCAAGAGACCCAGTACTTC. This encodes CATEGTNQETQYF.

The CDR3 sequence is CASSAYSGLSTDTQYF. Here the CDR3 DNA reads TGTGCCAGCAGTGCCTATAGCGGACTAAGCACAGATACGCAGTATTTT. This chain links TRBV6-4 with TRBJ2-3; D is possibly TRBD2 (6 bases). The germline gives CDR1 MRHNA, CDR2 SNTAGT. This CDR3 is built from 16 residues. The germline V and J ends were trimmed by 4 bases and 0 bases, with 14 bases remaining between them.

The V and J genes are TRBV5-1 and TRBJ1-1; 10 nucleotides agree with TRBD1. CDR1 and CDR2 from the germline V gene are SGHRS and YFSETQ. The V gene end was trimmed by 3 bases and the J gene end by 8 bases; junction bases not matched to a gene: 4. The CDR3 is 13 amino acids. The CDR3 bases are TGCGCCAGCAGCTGGGGACAGGGGTGGGAAGCTTTCTTT. It codes for CASSWGQGWEAFF.

V is TRBV9 and J is TRBJ2-1, with D tentatively TRBD2 (5 bases). The CDR3 is 16 amino acids. Looked up from germline, CDR1 is SGDLS and CDR2 is YYNGEE. Trimming shortened V by 6 bases and J by 0 bases, and 16 bases separated the two germline ends. The CDR3 bases are TGTGCCAGCACCCCCCGGGGTCCCAGCTCCTACAATGAGCAGTTCTTC. It encodes CASTPRGPSSYNEQFF.

The chain links TRBV5-1 to TRBJ1-1; D is uncertain. Between the trimmed V and J ends, which lost 2 bases and 0 bases, there was a span of 8 bases. CDR1 is SGHRS and CDR2 is YFSETQ in the germline V gene. The CDR3 has 14 amino acids. This CDR3 is CASSFSGLNTEAFF. Here the CDR3 DNA reads TGCGCCAGCAGCTTTTCGGGGTTGAACACTGAAGCTTTCTTT.

The chain carries TRBV20-1 and TRBJ2-1; 11 nucleotides align to TRBD2. The CDR3 is 15 residues long. CDR1 and CDR2 (germline): DFQATT, SNEGSKA (reference sequence). V was pared by 3 bases and J by 9 bases, with 10 bases of the junction left unmatched. The CDR3 bases are TGCAGTGCTAGTGAAGGTAGGCTAGCGGGAGGTGAGCAGTTCTTC. This sequence encodes CSASEGRLAGGEQFF.

The gene calls are TRBV7-2 and TRBJ2-4; D not resolved. The CDR3 is 15 residues long. Trimming shortened V by 1 base and J by 6 bases, and 13 bases separated the two germline ends. CDR1 and CDR2 (germline): SGHTA, FQGNSA. The CDR3 loop reads CASSLGLLVTNIQYF. In DNA, the CDR3 is TGTGCCAGCAGCTTAGGTTTGCTAGTTACAAACATTCAGTACTTC.

The chain recombines TRBV27 with TRBJ2-7; 7 bases align to TRBD2. After removal of 4 bases from V and 0 bases from J, the junction contained 9 bases not matched to a gene. The CDR3 runs to 16 residues. CDR1 MNHEY and CDR2 SMNVEV come from the germline V gene (reference sequence). This chain's CDR3 is CASSSSPTSDSYEQYF. Written as DNA, the CDR3 is TGTGCCAGCAGTTCCTCCCCAACTAGCGACTCCTACGAGCAGTACTTC.

This chain joins TRBV2 and TRBJ1-2; tentative D call: TRBD1 (6 bases). The CDR3 extends over 15 amino acids. Germline V CDR1 and CDR2: SNHLY, FYNNEI. V was trimmed by 3 bases and J by 0 bases, leaving 11 bases between them. In DNA form, the CDR3 reads TGTGCCAGCAGTGATTGGGACACTTCTAACTATGGCTACACCTTC. As protein: CASSDWDTSNYGYTF. Combining the CDR3 with reference TRBV2 and TRBJ1-2 gives the whole variable domain EPEVTQTPSHQVTQMGQEVILRCVPISNHLYFYWYRQILGQKVEFLVSFYNNEISEKSEIFDDQFSVERPDGSNFTLKIRSTKLEDSAMYFCASSDWDTSNYGYTFGSGTRLTVV.

This chain links TRBV21-1 with TRBJ1-1; whether TRBD1, the table's D call, matches the DNA was not checked. TRBV21-1 is a known pseudogene. The CDR3 runs to 18 residues. In nucleotides, the CDR3 is TGTGCCAGCAGCAAAGAATCCCGACAGGGAGAAGAGGACACTGAAGCTTTCTTT. As protein: CASSKESRQGEEDTEAFF.

Only a few counts were recorded for this clone. The chain joins TRBV28 to TRBJ2-3; TRBD2 matches at 10 bases. J gave up 5 bases and V 6 bases, and 5 bases lay outside the gene matches. Germline CDR1 and CDR2: MDHEN and SYDVKM. CDR3 size: 14 residues. In DNA, the CDR3 is TGTGCCAGCAGAACTAGCGGGACCTTAGATACGCAGTATTTT. Its protein product is CASRTSGTLDTQYF.

CDR3 residues: CASSVRPSAGELFF. The DNA of the CDR3 is TGTGCCAGCAGCGTAAGGCCGAGCGCCGGGGAGCTGTTTTTT. V is TRBV9 and J is TRBJ2-2; D unclear. Looked up from germline, CDR1 is SGDLS and CDR2 is YYNGEE. This CDR3 contains 14 residues. The ends were cut back, 1 base at V and 6 bases at J, with 10 bases in the middle.

The chain couples TRBV3-1 (or the pseudogene TRBV3-2) to TRBJ1-4; the match to TRBD1 covers 8 bases. The CDR3 runs 15 residues. J was trimmed by 8 bases and V by 1 base; bases with no gene match: 6. CDR1 and CDR2 (germline): LGHDT, YNNKEL (reference sequence). For the CDR3, the DNA is TGTGCCAGCAGCCAAGGCTCCGGACAGGGAGAAAAACTGTTTTTT. Protein sequence: CASSQGSGQGEKLFF.

This clone was counted once. The chain recombines TRBV18 with TRBJ2-5; D is possibly TRBD2 (5 bases). V lost 1 base, J lost 5 bases, and 11 bases lay in between. The germline CDR1 and CDR2 sequences are KGHSH and LQKENI. The length of the CDR3 is 14 residues. The CDR3 reads CASSPRGLGETQYF. The CDR3 nucleotides are TGTGCCAGCTCACCACGAGGGCTCGGGGAGACCCAGTACTTC.

This clone was counted a few times. The rearrangement joins TRBV27 to TRBJ1-5; possibly TRBD1 for D (6 bases). CDR3 length equals 17 residues. The V end was cut by 6 bases, the J end by 4 bases, with 22 bases between. Germline loops: CDR1 MNHEY, CDR2 SMNVEV (reference sequence). CDR3 DNA: TGTGCCAGCAGCTTAGGGTATTCGGACAGCCTGAATCAGCCCCAGCATTTT. Residues: CASSLGYSDSLNQPQHF.

DNA of the CDR3: TGTGCCAGCTCAGCAGGGATGTACAGGGCCGCCTACGAGCAGTACTTC. As protein: CASSAGMYRAAYEQYF. The chain uses TRBV18 and TRBJ2-7, with a tentative D call TRBD1 (6 bases). Germline CDR1 is KGHSH and CDR2 is LQKENI. CDR3 length: 16 amino acids. Trimming shortened V by 5 bases and J by 2 bases, and 19 bases separated the two germline ends.

This chain joins TRBV29-1 and TRBJ1-2; TRBD1 might be the D (5 bases). Germline CDR1 reads SQVTM; CDR2 reads ANQGSEA. Trimming left V 6 bases short and J 0 bases short, with 17 bases between. The CDR3 is 15 residues long. The CDR3 reads CSVQYGASANYGYTF. In DNA, the CDR3 is TGCAGCGTCCAATATGGGGCGAGTGCTAACTATGGCTACACCTTC.

The chain links TRBV2 to TRBJ1-5; 8 positions agree with TRBD1. CDR3 length: 14 residues. Germline V gene sequence: CDR1 SNHLY, CDR2 FYNNEI. The junction had 4 bases not matched to a gene; V was cut back by 6 bases and J by 3 bases. The CDR3 bases are TGTGCCAGCAGCAGGGACAGGTTCAATCAGCCCCAGCATTTT. The encoded protein is CASSRDRFNQPQHF.

V usage is TRBV11-2 and J usage is TRBJ1-2, with D perhaps TRBD1 (5 bases). Germline loops: CDR1 SGHAT, CDR2 FQNNGV. The CDR3 contains 12 residues. The V end lost 5 bases, the J end lost 4 bases, and 8 bases lay between the germline ends. This chain's CDR3 is CASSRTGYGYTF. CDR3 DNA sequence: TGTGCCAGCAGCCGTACAGGCTATGGCTACACCTTC.